A single sample gave rise to the 12 T cell receptor beta chains below, sequenced in a study of blood T cell repertoires in COVID-19. Generated by immunoSEQ multiplex PCR, the TCRdb table keeps only in-frame clones and is missing some. This sample carries 90,000 to 150,000 clones, roughly 88% of them seen once, and the ten largest clones take 0.75% to 0.9%. The sequencing input was peripheral blood. The receptors were sampled from a woman aged 45-59 years with active or convalescent COVID-19.

In its sample, this clone was seen a few times. The genes are TRBV2 and TRBJ1-2, with a tentative D call TRBD1 (5 bases). CDR1 and CDR2 (germline): SNHLY, FYNNEI. The length of the CDR3 is 13 residues. Trimming cost V 1 base and J 10 bases, with 13 bases left between them. The CDR3 loop is CASSEGLGGSYTF. The CDR3 region has the DNA TGTGCCAGCAGTGAAGGGCTGGGGGGGTCCTACACCTTC.

This chain links TRBV6-2 or TRBV6-3 with TRBJ2-7; maybe TRBD1 (6 bases). Trimming took off 5 bases at V and 3 bases at J, with 14 bases between the two ends. CDR3 length: 14 amino acids. CDR1 and CDR2 from the germline V gene are MNHEY and SVGEGT. CDR3 bases: TGTGCCAGCAGTCAGGGGTACCCCTTCTACGAGCAGTACTTC. Protein product: CASSQGYPFYEQYF.

This chain connects TRBV7-8 to TRBJ2-7, with a tentative D call TRBD2 (5 bases). The ends were cut back, 5 bases at V and 0 bases at J, with 11 bases in the middle. This CDR3 has 14 residues. From germline, CDR1 is SGHVS and CDR2 FQNEAQ. This chain's CDR3 is CASSQGLSSYEQYF. The DNA of the CDR3 is TGTGCCAGCAGCCAAGGACTGAGCTCCTACGAGCAGTACTTC.

The rearrangement uses TRBV6-5 and TRBJ1-2; 7 nucleotides align to TRBD1. The trim removed 6 bases at V and 7 bases at J, leaving 8 bases unmatched. CDR1 is MNHEY and CDR2 is SVGAGI in the germline V gene. This CDR3 region has 13 residues. The CDR3 DNA reads TGTGCCAGCAGCGGACAGGCGCTGGGTGGCTACACCTTC. Its translation: CASSGQALGGYTF.

The rearrangement uses TRBV11-2 and TRBJ2-1, with 8 bases identical to TRBD2. Unmatched junction bases numbered 10, after V lost 5 bases and J lost 1 base. The CDR3 runs 17 residues. The germline gives CDR1 SGHAT, CDR2 FQNNGV. CDR3 bases: TGTGCCAGCAGCCCGGGGGGGGCGGGGAATTCCTACAATGAGCAGTTCTTC. The encoded protein is CASSPGGAGNSYNEQFF.

The chain uses TRBV4-2 and TRBJ2-2, with 8 bases that match TRBD1. The CDR3 sequence is 15 residues long. Per the germline V gene, CDR1 is LGHNA and CDR2 is YNFKEQ. The V segment lost 4 bases and the J segment 5 bases; nucleotides outside the gene matches: 6. Here the CDR3 reads CASSPRGQGTGELFF. The CDR3 DNA reads TGTGCCAGCAGCCCTCGAGGACAGGGTACCGGGGAGCTGTTTTTT.

J is TRBJ2-1 and V is TRBV3-1 (or the pseudogene TRBV3-2), with a possible D match to TRBD2 (6 bases). Germline V CDR1 and CDR2: LGHDT, YNNKEL (reference sequence). The CDR3 runs 17 residues. The ends were cut back, 4 bases at V and 4 bases at J, with 20 bases in the middle. CDR3 protein: CASSPPWRDGIYNEQFF. CDR3 sequence (DNA): TGTGCCAGCAGCCCCCCCTGGCGGGACGGTATTTACAATGAGCAGTTCTTC.

The rearrangement links TRBV4-3 to TRBJ2-7; TRBD2 agrees at 10 bases. Germline CDR1 and CDR2: LGHNA and YSLEER. V was clipped by 0 bases and J by 4 bases; unmatched bases: 12. CDR3 length equals 18 residues. CDR3 residues: CASSQDRTSGTSGYEQYF. In DNA, the CDR3 is TGCGCCAGCAGCCAAGATCGAACTAGCGGGACGTCGGGTTACGAGCAGTACTTC.

The V gene is TRBV11-1, the J gene TRBJ1-2; D uncertain. The CDR3 extends over 12 amino acids. Trimming took 5 bases from V and 4 from J, leaving 8 bases between them. Germline V gene lookup returns CDR1 SGHAT and CDR2 FQDESV (reference sequence). CDR3 nucleotide sequence: TGTGCCAGCAGCCCGGGGAGCTATGGCTACACCTTC. Encoded protein: CASSPGSYGYTF.

This chain joins TRBV9 and TRBJ2-1; 7 bases line up with TRBD2. Germline V gene lookup returns CDR1 SGDLS and CDR2 YYNGEE. The CDR3 length is 16 residues. V trimming: 0 bases; J trimming: 8 bases; junction bases outside the gene matches: 11. CDR3 nucleotides: TGTGCCAGCAGCGTAGCTGGAGGCGGGAGTAAAGATGAGCAGTTCTTC. Amino acid sequence: CASSVAGGGSKDEQFF.

This clone occurred once. The chain is built from TRBV6-6 and TRBJ1-3, with 7 bases aligning to TRBD1. Germline CDR1 reads MNHNY; CDR2 reads SVGAGI (reference sequence). This CDR3 contains 15 residues. The V segment lost 4 bases and the J segment 1 base; nucleotides outside the gene matches: 4. For the CDR3, the DNA is TGTGCCAGCAGTTCCACAGGGGTATCTGGAAACACCATATATTTT. It specifies CASSSTGVSGNTIYF.

V is TRBV27 and J is TRBJ2-3, with D tentatively TRBD1 (7 bases). The CDR3 totals 15 residues. Germline V gene lookup returns CDR1 MNHEY and CDR2 SMNVEV (reference sequence). V was cut by 5 bases and J by 1 base, with 13 bases left in between. CDR3 DNA sequence: TGTGCCAGCAGTCCCAGGGGGGTGGGCACAGATACGCAGTATTTT. Translated: CASSPRGVGTDTQYF.